A single sample is the source of the 10 T cell receptor beta chains below, sequenced in a study of blood T cell repertoires in COVID-19. Generated by immunoSEQ multiplex PCR, the TCRdb table keeps only in-frame clones and is missing some. The data show 150,000 to 200,000 clones, 75% to 85% seen once. The sequencing sample was made of peripheral blood. The source is a human donor in a cohort sampled during active COVID-19.

V usage is TRBV4-3 and J usage is TRBJ1-4; no clear D gene. The V end was cut by 0 bases, the J end by 13 bases, with 12 bases between. Germline V gene data show CDR1 as LGHNA and CDR2 as YSLEER. This CDR3 is 13 amino acids long. For the CDR3, the DNA is TGCGCCAGCAGCCAAGAGGAAGGGAGGAGACTGTTTTTT. Translating gives CASSQEEGRRLFF.

The chain carries TRBV21-1 and TRBJ1-5; the table's D call, TRBD1, was not checked against the DNA. TRBV21-1 is a recognized pseudogene. This CDR3 contains 16 residues. CDR3 loop: CASSKVGGQRNQPQHF. DNA of the CDR3: TGTGCCAGCAGCAAAGTTGGAGGACAGAGAAATCAGCCCCAGCATTTT.

The rearrangement uses TRBV27 and TRBJ2-7; the match to TRBD2 covers 11 bases. From germline, CDR1 is MNHEY and CDR2 SMNVEV (reference sequence). Trimming cost V 5 bases and J 5 bases; bases outside gene matches: 8. The CDR3 consists of 15 residues. The chain's CDR3 is CASSPQTSGRNEQYF. CDR3 nucleotides: TGTGCCAGCAGTCCCCAAACTAGCGGGAGAAACGAGCAGTACTTC.

J is TRBJ1-5 and V is TRBV19; 9 bases map to TRBD1. This CDR3 has 15 amino acids. V shed 7 bases, J shed 0 bases, and the junction held 4 bases outside the gene matches. The germline CDR1 and CDR2 sequences are LNHDA and SQIVND (reference sequence). CDR3 sequence (DNA): TGTGCCAGTACCCGGGACAGGGCTAGCAATCAGCCCCAGCATTTT. Residues: CASTRDRASNQPQHF.

In its sample, this clone was seen a few times. The chain has TRBV7-2 and TRBJ2-7; the D gene is possibly TRBD2 (6 bases). Germline-derived CDR1 and CDR2 are SGHTA and FQGNSA. Trimming stripped 1 base from V and 6 bases from J, with 13 bases between. The CDR3 sequence is 14 residues long. CDR3 protein: CASSLVGSGSEQYF. The CDR3 DNA sequence: TGTGCCAGCAGCTTAGTCGGGAGTGGATCCGAGCAGTACTTC.

The rearrangement links TRBV4-3 to TRBJ2-2; D gene ambiguous. Germline CDR1 is LGHNA and CDR2 is YSLEER. The CDR3 covers 16 residues. V lost 2 bases and J 8 bases, leaving 18 bases between the germline ends. This CDR3 reads CASSQRRPQSVGELFF. CDR3 DNA: TGCGCCAGCAGCCAACGGCGCCCCCAAAGCGTTGGGGAGCTGTTTTTT.

V usage is TRBV5-1 and J usage is TRBJ2-7, with TRBD1 identical over 9 bases. The V gene end was trimmed by 4 bases and the J gene end by 5 bases; junction bases not matched to a gene: 10. Germline V CDR1 and CDR2: SGHRS, YFSETQ. CDR3 length: 15 amino acids. The DNA of the CDR3 is TGCGCCAGCAGCAGGGGTGGGGACAGGGCGGACGAGCAGTACTTC. It yields the protein CASSRGGDRADEQYF.

The chain recombines TRBV4-3 with TRBJ1-4; D is ambiguous. The CDR3 is made up of 15 amino acids. Germline assignment: CDR1 LGHNA and CDR2 YSLEER. The ends were cut back, 4 bases at V and 1 base at J, with 10 bases in the middle. The CDR3 coding sequence is TGCGCCAGCAGCCCAGAATATGTAACTAATGAAAAACTGTTTTTT. It specifies CASSPEYVTNEKLFF.

The chain joins TRBV5-4 to TRBJ2-7; 9 bases fit TRBD2. There are 14 residues in the CDR3. The germline gives CDR1 SGHNT, CDR2 YYREEE (reference sequence). The CDR3 DNA sequence: TGTGCTGCGAGTAGCGGGGGCCTCTCCTACGAGCAGTACTTC. It specifies CAASSGGLSYEQYF.

The chain links TRBV24-1 to TRBJ2-5; D is uncertain. Germline V gene data show CDR1 as KGHDR and CDR2 as SFDVKD. V was clipped by 2 bases and J by 4 bases, with 7 bases between them. This CDR3 has 13 residues. The DNA for the CDR3 is TGTGCCACCAGTGATTCAAGCGCAGAGACCCAGTACTTC. Translating it yields CATSDSSAETQYF.